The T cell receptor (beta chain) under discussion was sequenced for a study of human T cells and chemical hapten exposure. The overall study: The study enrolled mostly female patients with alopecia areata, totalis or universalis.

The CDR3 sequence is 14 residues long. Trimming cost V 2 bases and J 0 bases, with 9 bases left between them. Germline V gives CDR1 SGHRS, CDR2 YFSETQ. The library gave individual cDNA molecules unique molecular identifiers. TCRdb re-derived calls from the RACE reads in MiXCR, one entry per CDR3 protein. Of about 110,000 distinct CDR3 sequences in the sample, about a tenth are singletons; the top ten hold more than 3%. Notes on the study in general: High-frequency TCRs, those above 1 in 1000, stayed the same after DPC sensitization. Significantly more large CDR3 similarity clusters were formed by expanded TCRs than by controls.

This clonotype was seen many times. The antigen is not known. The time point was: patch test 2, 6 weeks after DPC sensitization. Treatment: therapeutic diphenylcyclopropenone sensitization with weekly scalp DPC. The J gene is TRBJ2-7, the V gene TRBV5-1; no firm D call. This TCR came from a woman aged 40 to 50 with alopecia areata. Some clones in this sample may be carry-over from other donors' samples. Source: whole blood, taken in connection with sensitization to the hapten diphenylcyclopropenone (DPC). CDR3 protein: CASSFDTFSYEQYF. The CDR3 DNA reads TGCGCCAGCAGCTTCGACACATTCTCCTACGAGCAGTACTTC.